A selection of T cell receptor beta chains follows, all from one sample in a study of early T cells in non-severe SARS-CoV-2 infection. Each CDR3 protein is one row after TCRdb ran MiXCR on the 5' RACE reads. The sample records about 110,000 distinct CDR3 sequences, about an eighth being singletons. Input material: whole blood. The receptor source for this set is an adult who was a healthcare worker with PCR-confirmed SARS-CoV-2 infection or an uninfected control (not recorded which). CDR3s include the opening cysteine and the closing phenylalanine or tryptophan. The D gene is left open where the match is weak. The size field is filled for only some rows; it gives once, few, many or a size class.

>12|TRBJ1-2|TRBV30|NA|few
TGTGCCTGGAGTGTTGGTCAAGGCGGCTACACCTTC
CAWSVGQGGYTF
>15|TRBJ1-2|TRBV12-3/TRBV12-4|NA|many
TGTGCCAGCAGCGAACATGGACAGACTAACTATGGCTACACCTTC
CASSEHGQTNYGYTF
>11|TRBJ2-2|TRBV20-1|NA|many
TGCAGTGCCGACCAACCCCGGGAGCTGTTTTTT
CSADQPRELFF
>14|TRBJ1-2|TRBV21-1|NA|many
TGTGCCAGCAGCAAAGTAACAGGGAACTATGGCTACACCTTC
CASSKVTGNYGYTF
>14|TRBJ2-5|TRBV20-1|TRBD2|few
TGCAGTGCTAGTAGCGGGGGGAGACAAGAGACCCAGTACTTC
CSASSGGRQETQYF
>16|TRBJ1-1|TRBV10-3|NA|NA
TGTGCCATCAGTGAGTCAGATGGGGGGATGAGCACTGAAGCTTTCTTT
CAISESDGGMSTEAFF
>13|TRBJ2-3|TRBV10-3|NA|NA
TGTGCCATCAGAACCGACCCAACAGATACGCAGTATTTT
CAIRTDPTDTQYF
>16|TRBJ2-7|TRBV11-2|NA|few
TGTGCCAGCAGCTTAGATCTGCCGCACAGAAACTACGAGCAGTACTTC
CASSLDLPHRNYEQYF
>13|TRBJ1-2|TRBV15|TRBD1|NA
TGTGCCACCTGGGACAGGGGTCCCTATGGCTACACCTTC
CATWDRGPYGYTF
>17|TRBJ2-7|TRBV6-2/TRBV6-3|TRBD1|many
TGTGCCAGCAGTTACCTCTCTTTAGGGACAGTCTCCTACGAGCAGTACTTC
CASSYLSLGTVSYEQYF
>17|TRBJ1-2|TRBV9|TRBD1|few
TGTGCCAGCAGCGTAGCCGGACAGGGAAGAGGGAACTATGGCTACACCTTC
CASSVAGQGRGNYGYTF
>14|TRBJ1-1|TRBV29-1|TRBD1|many
TGCAGCGTTCGGCGGACAGGGTCGAACACTGAAGCTTTCTTT
CSVRRTGSNTEAFF
>17|TRBJ2-3|TRBV7-3|NA|few
TGTGCCAGCAGCCCCCGGCCTATGACTTTCAAAACAGATACGCAGTATTTT
CASSPRPMTFKTDTQYF
>14|TRBJ2-7|TRBV20-1|TRBD2|few
TGCAGTGCTAGCGGGCTAGCGGACCCCTACGAGCAGTACTTC
CSASGLADPYEQYF
>14|TRBJ2-7|TRBV14|TRBD1|NA
TGTGCCAGCAGCCTTATGACAGGGCCCTACGAGCAGTACTTC
CASSLMTGPYEQYF
>14|TRBJ1-1|TRBV29-1|NA|NA
TGCAGCGTTGAACGGACAGCGTTGAACACTGAAGCTTTCTTT
CSVERTALNTEAFF
>14|TRBJ2-7|TRBV9|NA|NA
TGTGCCAGCAGCGTAACCTTGGGCCCCTACGAGCAGTACTTC
CASSVTLGPYEQYF
>18|TRBJ2-1|TRBV12-3/TRBV12-4|TRBD2|NA
TGTGCCAGCAGTTTTAGGACTAGCGGGGGGCCCCCCTACAATGAGCAGTTCTTC
CASSFRTSGGPPYNEQFF
>15|TRBJ2-7|TRBV7-3|TRBD1|few
TGTGCCAGCAGCTTATACAGGGGTGGCACCTACGAGCAGTACTTC
CASSLYRGGTYEQYF
>13|TRBJ1-1|TRBV29-1|TRBD1|NA
TGCAGCGTGGGGGACAGGGATACCACTGAAGCTTTCTTT
CSVGDRDTTEAFF
>13|TRBJ2-7|TRBV3-1|NA|NA
TGTGCCAGCAGCGGCAAAGGGGCCGGTACCGCGTACTTC
CASSGKGAGTAYF
>13|TRBJ1-1|TRBV10-1|NA|few
TGCGCCAGCAGTGCGGAGTTGGGAACTGAAGCTTTCTTT
CASSAELGTEAFF
>13|TRBJ2-5|TRBV5-1|NA|NA
TGCGCCAGCAGCTTACAGGGTAGAGAGACCCAGTACTTC
CASSLQGRETQYF
>17|TRBJ2-2|TRBV4-1|TRBD1|once
TGCGTCAGCAGCCGCCCTTTTAACCGACAGGGCGGTGGGGAGCTGTTTTTT
CVSSRPFNRQGGGELFF
>17|TRBJ1-3|TRBV12-3/TRBV12-4|NA|few
TGTGCCAGCAGTTTGAAGACACACCTCTTCTCTGGAAACACCATATATTTT
CASSLKTHLFSGNTIYF
>15|TRBJ2-1|TRBV20-1|NA|many
TGCAGTGCTAGAGATATGGCGGGGACCCCCAATGAGCAGTTCTTC
CSARDMAGTPNEQFF
>11|TRBJ1-4|TRBV29-1|NA|NA
TGCAGCGTTGGGACTTTTGAAAAACTGTTTTTT
CSVGTFEKLFF
>15|TRBJ1-6|TRBV6-4|TRBD1|many
TGTGCCAGCAGGGAGACATTGGACAGGGGTTCACCCCTCCACTTT
CASRETLDRGSPLHF
>15|TRBJ2-7|TRBV13|TRBD2|many
TGTGCCAGCAGCCCCCCGCGAGCGGGAGTAAGTGAGCAGTACTTC
CASSPPRAGVSEQYF
>13|TRBJ1-1|TRBV30|NA|once
TGTGCCTGGAGTCGATGGGAGTCCACTGAAGCTTTCTTT
CAWSRWESTEAFF
>16|TRBJ2-2|TRBV6-6|TRBD1|many
TGTGCCAGCAGTACCCGGACAGGCCGGAACACCGGGGAGCTGTTTTTT
CASSTRTGRNTGELFF
>15|TRBJ2-2|TRBV28|NA|NA
TGTGCCAGCAGTTACGGGGCGGGGAGGACCGGGGAGCTGTTTTTT
CASSYGAGRTGELFF
>20|TRBJ1-6|TRBV19|NA|few
TGTGCCAGTAGTACCGAAAGGAGGAGGGCAGATACCCGCCTAGGGTCACCCCTCCACTTT
CASSTERRRADTRLGSPLHF
>14|TRBJ1-5|TRBV28|TRBD1|many
TGTGCCAGCAGGCCGGGACAGGGGTCTCAGCCCCAGCATTTT
CASRPGQGSQPQHF
>12|TRBJ1-1|TRBV11-2|NA|many
TGTGCCAGCAGCTTCGGGTCCACTGAAGCTTTCTTT
CASSFGSTEAFF
>13|TRBJ1-3|TRBV14|NA|few
TGTGCCAGCAGAAGTTCGGCGGGGAGTATCGTATATTTT
CASRSSAGSIVYF
>16|TRBJ2-1|TRBV7-9|NA|few
TGTGCCAGCAGTATAACGCCGGACCCTCTCGCGAATGAGCAGTTCTTC
CASSITPDPLANEQFF
>15|TRBJ1-1|TRBV11-2|TRBD1|NA
TGTGCCAGCAGCCAAGGAGGGGACAGGGGGCTTGAAGCTTTCTTT
CASSQGGDRGLEAFF
>14|TRBJ1-2|TRBV27|TRBD1|NA
TGTGCCAGCAAAAACACACAGGGGGCCTTTGGCTACACCTTC
CASKNTQGAFGYTF
>15|TRBJ1-6|TRBV27|TRBD1|NA
TGTGCCAGCAGGGCGGGACAGACCTATAATTCATCCCTCCACTTT
CASRAGQTYNSSLHF
>15|TRBJ2-7|TRBV11-2|NA|NA
TGTGCCAGCAGCCCACCGGGTCGGTCATTCTACGAGCAGTACTTC
CASSPPGRSFYEQYF
>11|TRBJ2-2|TRBV28|NA|NA
TGTGCCATTCAGGGGACCGGGGAGCTGTTTTTT
CAIQGTGELFF
>13|TRBJ1-2|TRBV27|NA|few
TGTGCCAGCAGTTTTGCCAATAACTATGGCTACACCTTC
CASSFANNYGYTF
>17|TRBJ1-5|TRBV7-9|TRBD1|NA
TGTGCCAGCAGCTCCCAGGGGGAGTGGGGGAGCAATCAGCCCCAGCATTTT
CASSSQGEWGSNQPQHF
>15|TRBJ2-1|TRBV5-5|NA|few
TGTGCCAGCAGCTTTGGACGAAGACCCTACAATGAGCAGTTCTTC
CASSFGRRPYNEQFF
>12|TRBJ2-7|TRBV6-2/TRBV6-3|NA|NA
TGTGCCAGCAGGCGGCGGGGTTACGAGCAGTACTTC
CASRRRGYEQYF
>15|TRBJ2-5|TRBV28|TRBD1|few
TGTGCCAGCAGTTTCCCGGGACAGGGGCAAGAGACCCAGTACTTC
CASSFPGQGQETQYF